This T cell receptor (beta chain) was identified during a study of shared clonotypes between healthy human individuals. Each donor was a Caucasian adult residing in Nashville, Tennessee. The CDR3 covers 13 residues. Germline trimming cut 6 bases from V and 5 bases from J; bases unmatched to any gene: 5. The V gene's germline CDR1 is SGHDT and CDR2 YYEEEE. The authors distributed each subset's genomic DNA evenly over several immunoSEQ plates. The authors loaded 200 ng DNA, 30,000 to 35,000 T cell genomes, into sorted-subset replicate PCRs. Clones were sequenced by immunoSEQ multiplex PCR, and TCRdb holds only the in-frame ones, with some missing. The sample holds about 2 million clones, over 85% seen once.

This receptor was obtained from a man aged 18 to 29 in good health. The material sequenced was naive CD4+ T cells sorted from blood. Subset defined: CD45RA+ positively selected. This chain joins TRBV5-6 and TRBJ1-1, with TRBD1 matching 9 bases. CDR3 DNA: TGTGCCAGCACCTTACAGGGGGCAACTGAAGCTTTCTTT. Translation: CASTLQGATEAFF.